A selection of T cell receptor beta chains follows, all from one sample in a study of response to subunit inactivated influenza vaccine. TCRdb used MiXCR to reprocess the RT-PCR reads, holding one entry per CDR3 protein. The sample holds more than 450,000 distinct CDR3 sequences, over 9.5% seen once. The sequencing used PBMCs from blood, collected on the day of vaccination. These receptors were collected from a middle-aged man who received an inactivated influenza vaccine. CDR3s include the opening cysteine and the closing phenylalanine or tryptophan. D genes are given only for firm matches. Size is omitted from some rows. Given values are once, few, many or a class for expanded clones.

cdr3_aa: CASRGTPGEQYF
cdr3_nt: TGTGCCAGCAGAGGGACGCCGGGCGAGCAGTACTTC
clone_size: -
cdr3_length: 12
j_call: TRBJ2-7
d_call: -
v_call: TRBV11-2

cdr3_aa: CASSLGGVVGGELFF
cdr3_nt: TGTGCCAGCAGTTTAGGAGGTGTGGTAGGCGGGGAGCTGTTTTTT
clone_size: few
cdr3_length: 15
j_call: TRBJ2-2
d_call: -
v_call: TRBV12-3/TRBV12-4

cdr3_aa: CASSHGTGDQETQYF
cdr3_nt: TGCGCCAGCAGCCACGGAACCGGGGACCAAGAGACCCAGTACTTC
clone_size: -
cdr3_length: 15
j_call: TRBJ2-5
d_call: -
v_call: TRBV5-1

cdr3_aa: CASSQGLVRAGELFF
cdr3_nt: TGTGCCAGCAGCCAAGGACTAGTCAGGGCCGGGGAGCTGTTTTTT
clone_size: -
cdr3_length: 15
j_call: TRBJ2-2
d_call: -
v_call: TRBV4-2

cdr3_aa: CASSLVHTQFTGELFF
cdr3_nt: TGTGCCAGCAGCTTAGTACACACGCAGTTCACCGGGGAGCTGTTTTTT
clone_size: few
cdr3_length: 16
j_call: TRBJ2-2
d_call: -
v_call: TRBV7-9

cdr3_aa: CASSFSGTINEQFF
cdr3_nt: TGTGCCAGCAGTTTCTCCGGGACGATCAATGAGCAGTTCTTC
clone_size: -
cdr3_length: 14
j_call: TRBJ2-1
d_call: -
v_call: TRBV12-3/TRBV12-4

cdr3_aa: CASRRQGSGTDTQYF
cdr3_nt: TGTGCCAGCAGGAGACAGGGTTCAGGCACAGATACGCAGTATTTT
clone_size: -
cdr3_length: 15
j_call: TRBJ2-3
d_call: TRBD1
v_call: TRBV7-8

cdr3_aa: CSVFSGSSYEQYF
cdr3_nt: TGCAGCGTTTTCAGCGGGAGTTCGTACGAGCAGTACTTC
clone_size: -
cdr3_length: 13
j_call: TRBJ2-7
d_call: TRBD2
v_call: TRBV29-1

cdr3_aa: CASSTGLAGDEQFF
cdr3_nt: TGTGCCAGCAGCACGGGACTAGCGGGGGACGAGCAGTTCTTC
clone_size: few
cdr3_length: 14
j_call: TRBJ2-1
d_call: TRBD2
v_call: TRBV7-8

cdr3_aa: CASSSGQAGSPLHF
cdr3_nt: TGTGCCAGCAGCTCGGGACAGGCTGGGTCACCCCTCCACTTT
clone_size: many
cdr3_length: 14
j_call: TRBJ1-6
d_call: TRBD1
v_call: TRBV7-8

cdr3_aa: CASSEKLGQGPYNEQFF
cdr3_nt: TGCGCCAGCAGTGAGAAACTGGGACAGGGTCCCTACAATGAGCAGTTCTTC
clone_size: -
cdr3_length: 17
j_call: TRBJ2-1
d_call: TRBD1
v_call: TRBV10-1

cdr3_aa: CASSSGLGTLGEETQYF
cdr3_nt: TGCGCCAGCAGCTCAGGACTCGGGACTCTCGGAGAAGAGACCCAGTACTTC
clone_size: -
cdr3_length: 17
j_call: TRBJ2-5
d_call: -
v_call: TRBV5-1

cdr3_aa: CSAARGLRTDTQYF
cdr3_nt: TGCAGTGCTGCCAGGGGGCTTCGAACAGATACGCAGTATTTT
clone_size: few
cdr3_length: 14
j_call: TRBJ2-3
d_call: TRBD1
v_call: TRBV20-1

cdr3_aa: CASSLRWTGAYNEQFF
cdr3_nt: TGTGCCAGCAGCTTACGCTGGACAGGTGCCTACAATGAGCAGTTCTTC
clone_size: few
cdr3_length: 16
j_call: TRBJ2-1
d_call: TRBD1
v_call: TRBV5-5

cdr3_aa: CTCCFGPVGGRIPYNEQFF
cdr3_nt: TGTACCTGCTGTTTCGGGCCTGTCGGCGGGAGGATACCCTACAATGAGCAGTTCTTC
clone_size: many
cdr3_length: 19
j_call: TRBJ2-1
d_call: TRBD2
v_call: TRBV2

cdr3_aa: CASARGGQETQYF
cdr3_nt: TGCGCCAGCGCCCGGGGAGGTCAAGAGACCCAGTACTTC
clone_size: -
cdr3_length: 13
j_call: TRBJ2-5
d_call: -
v_call: TRBV5-1

cdr3_aa: CASSPEGGRASYEQYF
cdr3_nt: TGTGCCAGCAGCCCCGAAGGCGGGAGGGCCTCCTACGAGCAGTACTTC
clone_size: few
cdr3_length: 16
j_call: TRBJ2-7
d_call: TRBD2
v_call: TRBV3-1

cdr3_aa: CASSVGPGLAGGSSYNEQFF
cdr3_nt: TGTGCCAGCAGCGTTGGTCCGGGACTAGCGGGAGGTAGCTCCTACAATGAGCAGTTCTTC
clone_size: many
cdr3_length: 20
j_call: TRBJ2-1
d_call: TRBD2
v_call: TRBV9

cdr3_aa: CASNVGGSGTGELFF
cdr3_nt: TGTGCCAGCAACGTTGGCGGGAGTGGTACCGGGGAGCTGTTTTTT
clone_size: -
cdr3_length: 15
j_call: TRBJ2-2
d_call: TRBD2
v_call: TRBV14

cdr3_aa: CASSLVGGSTSFNEQFF
cdr3_nt: TGTGCCAGCAGCTTAGTAGGTGGTTCGACTAGCTTCAATGAGCAGTTCTTC
clone_size: few
cdr3_length: 17
j_call: TRBJ2-1
d_call: TRBD2
v_call: TRBV7-6

cdr3_aa: CASSTLYGDLTGELFF
cdr3_nt: TGTGCCAGCAGCACCCTCTATGGGGACCTCACCGGGGAGCTGTTTTTT
clone_size: few
cdr3_length: 16
j_call: TRBJ2-2
d_call: -
v_call: TRBV5-5

cdr3_aa: CASSQNRQGVDNEQFF
cdr3_nt: TGTGCCAGCAGCCAAAATCGGCAGGGCGTCGACAATGAGCAGTTCTTC
clone_size: -
cdr3_length: 16
j_call: TRBJ2-1
d_call: -
v_call: TRBV4-2

cdr3_aa: CASSLMIPEGASNTGELFF
cdr3_nt: TGTGCCAGCAGTTTAATGATCCCTGAGGGCGCTTCGAACACCGGGGAGCTGTTTTTT
clone_size: many
cdr3_length: 19
j_call: TRBJ2-2
d_call: -
v_call: TRBV28

cdr3_aa: CASSQGLAGKKYNEQFF
cdr3_nt: TGCGCCAGCAGCCAAGGACTAGCGGGGAAAAAGTACAATGAGCAGTTCTTC
clone_size: few
cdr3_length: 17
j_call: TRBJ2-1
d_call: TRBD2
v_call: TRBV4-1

cdr3_aa: CASSSWNQNTEAFF
cdr3_nt: TGTGCCAGCAGTTCATGGAACCAGAACACTGAAGCTTTCTTT
clone_size: -
cdr3_length: 14
j_call: TRBJ1-1
d_call: -
v_call: TRBV27

cdr3_aa: CASSEQGLVGTSSYNEQFF
cdr3_nt: TGTGCCAGCAGCGAGCAGGGACTAGTGGGGACGAGCTCCTACAATGAGCAGTTCTTC
clone_size: -
cdr3_length: 19
j_call: TRBJ2-1
d_call: TRBD2
v_call: TRBV11-1

cdr3_aa: CASSAGLTTNEKLFF
cdr3_nt: TGTGCCAGCAGCGCGGGCCTCACAACTAATGAAAAACTGTTTTTT
clone_size: few
cdr3_length: 15
j_call: TRBJ1-4
d_call: -
v_call: TRBV7-9

cdr3_aa: CASSESSGGTRGYTF
cdr3_nt: TGCGCCAGCAGTGAGTCGTCCGGGGGCACGCGAGGCTACACCTTC
clone_size: -
cdr3_length: 15
j_call: TRBJ1-2
d_call: -
v_call: TRBV10-1

cdr3_aa: CASSLERGPQHF
cdr3_nt: TGTGCCAGCAGCTTAGAGCGTGGGCCCCAGCATTTT
clone_size: few
cdr3_length: 12
j_call: TRBJ1-5
d_call: -
v_call: TRBV7-9

cdr3_aa: CASSFDSSGFRYTF
cdr3_nt: TGCGCCAGCAGCTTCGACAGCAGCGGCTTTCGCTACACCTTC
clone_size: many
cdr3_length: 14
j_call: TRBJ1-2
d_call: -
v_call: TRBV5-1

cdr3_aa: CASSRKGASAEQYF
cdr3_nt: TGTGCCAGTAGTAGGAAAGGGGCTTCGGCAGAGCAGTACTTC
clone_size: few
cdr3_length: 14
j_call: TRBJ2-7
d_call: -
v_call: TRBV19

cdr3_aa: CASSVALTGSADTQYF
cdr3_nt: TGTGCCAGCAGCGTGGCCCTAACAGGGTCCGCAGATACGCAGTATTTT
clone_size: -
cdr3_length: 16
j_call: TRBJ2-3
d_call: -
v_call: TRBV5-6

cdr3_aa: CAIRRKPNTEAFF
cdr3_nt: TGTGCCATCAGACGGAAACCGAACACTGAAGCTTTCTTT
clone_size: few
cdr3_length: 13
j_call: TRBJ1-1
d_call: -
v_call: TRBV10-3

cdr3_aa: CASSQDATSGRFYNEQFF
cdr3_nt: TGCGCCAGCAGCCAAGATGCCACTAGCGGGAGGTTTTACAATGAGCAGTTCTTC
clone_size: -
cdr3_length: 18
j_call: TRBJ2-1
d_call: TRBD2
v_call: TRBV4-3

cdr3_aa: CAISLWRVFSGSGANVLTF
cdr3_nt: TGTGCCATCAGTTTATGGAGGGTTTTCTCGGGCTCTGGGGCCAACGTCCTGACTTTC
clone_size: -
cdr3_length: 19
j_call: TRBJ2-6
d_call: -
v_call: TRBV12-3/TRBV12-4

cdr3_aa: CASRTSTGGTYNEQFF
cdr3_nt: TGTGCCAGCAGGACTTCTACAGGGGGCACCTACAATGAGCAGTTCTTC
clone_size: -
cdr3_length: 16
j_call: TRBJ2-1
d_call: TRBD1
v_call: TRBV6-1

cdr3_aa: CASSLGPYNEQFF
cdr3_nt: TGTGCCAGCAGTTTGGGACCCTACAATGAGCAGTTCTTC
clone_size: many
cdr3_length: 13
j_call: TRBJ2-1
d_call: -
v_call: TRBV28

cdr3_aa: CASSPPGQPTYNEQFF
cdr3_nt: TGTGCCAGCAGTCCACCGGGACAACCGACCTACAATGAGCAGTTCTTC
clone_size: many
cdr3_length: 16
j_call: TRBJ2-1
d_call: -
v_call: TRBV12-3/TRBV12-4

cdr3_aa: CSARPAGGPYEQYF
cdr3_nt: TGCAGTGCTAGGCCCGCGGGAGGGCCGTACGAGCAGTACTTC
clone_size: few
cdr3_length: 14
j_call: TRBJ2-7
d_call: TRBD2
v_call: TRBV20-1

cdr3_aa: CAICLRLGGQFGETQYF
cdr3_nt: TGTGCCATCTGTTTAAGACTTGGAGGGCAGTTCGGAGAGACCCAGTACTTC
clone_size: -
cdr3_length: 17
j_call: TRBJ2-5
d_call: -
v_call: TRBV12-3/TRBV12-4

cdr3_aa: CASSLALVTRQVGEQFF
cdr3_nt: TGTGCCAGCAGCTTAGCATTAGTGACTAGACAGGTCGGAGAGCAGTTCTTC
clone_size: -
cdr3_length: 17
j_call: TRBJ2-1
d_call: -
v_call: TRBV7-2

cdr3_aa: CASMLGLYNEQFF
cdr3_nt: TGTGCCAGCATGTTGGGACTATACAATGAGCAGTTCTTC
clone_size: few
cdr3_length: 13
j_call: TRBJ2-1
d_call: TRBD2
v_call: TRBV6-6

cdr3_aa: CASSRITGGETQYF
cdr3_nt: TGCGCCAGCAGCCGTATTACAGGGGGTGAGACCCAGTACTTC
clone_size: few
cdr3_length: 14
j_call: TRBJ2-5
d_call: TRBD1
v_call: TRBV4-3

cdr3_aa: CASSLEGLEGGANVLTF
cdr3_nt: TGCGCCAGCAGCTTGGAAGGTCTCGAAGGGGGGGCCAACGTCCTGACTTTC
clone_size: few
cdr3_length: 17
j_call: TRBJ2-6
d_call: -
v_call: TRBV5-1

cdr3_aa: CASNVYGETYYGYTF
cdr3_nt: TGTGCCAGCAATGTATACGGGGAGACTTACTATGGCTACACCTTC
clone_size: -
cdr3_length: 15
j_call: TRBJ1-2
d_call: -
v_call: TRBV6-1

cdr3_aa: CASSGGDFGHNEQFF
cdr3_nt: TGTGCCAGCAGTGGGGGAGACTTTGGACACAATGAGCAGTTCTTC
clone_size: -
cdr3_length: 15
j_call: TRBJ2-1
d_call: -
v_call: TRBV6-4

cdr3_aa: CSVEFSSHEQYF
cdr3_nt: TGCAGCGTTGAATTCAGCAGCCACGAGCAGTACTTC
clone_size: many
cdr3_length: 12
j_call: TRBJ2-7
d_call: -
v_call: TRBV29-1

cdr3_aa: CASAFGTTNTGELFF
cdr3_nt: TGCGCCAGCGCCTTCGGGACAACGAACACCGGGGAGCTGTTTTTT
clone_size: few
cdr3_length: 15
j_call: TRBJ2-2
d_call: -
v_call: TRBV5-1

cdr3_aa: CASSLTVRVAVTDTQYF
cdr3_nt: TGTGCCAGCAGCTTGACGGTCAGGGTCGCAGTAACAGATACGCAGTATTTT
clone_size: few
cdr3_length: 17
j_call: TRBJ2-3
d_call: -
v_call: TRBV5-8

cdr3_aa: CASSSPGTGGYEQYF
cdr3_nt: TGTGCCAGCAGCTCCCCCGGGACAGGGGGCTACGAGCAGTACTTC
clone_size: -
cdr3_length: 15
j_call: TRBJ2-7
d_call: TRBD1
v_call: TRBV7-8

cdr3_aa: CASSQATSGGKRYEQYF
cdr3_nt: TGCGCCAGCAGCCAAGCGACTAGCGGGGGGAAGCGGTACGAGCAGTACTTC
clone_size: -
cdr3_length: 17
j_call: TRBJ2-7
d_call: TRBD2
v_call: TRBV4-1

cdr3_aa: CTSSSVPFVAGGRHEQFF
cdr3_nt: TGTACCAGCAGTTCGGTACCATTCGTAGCGGGAGGTCGCCATGAGCAGTTCTTC
clone_size: -
cdr3_length: 18
j_call: TRBJ2-1
d_call: TRBD2
v_call: TRBV12-3/TRBV12-4

cdr3_aa: CASSLASGVGEQYF
cdr3_nt: TGCGCCAGCAGCTTGGCCTCAGGAGTTGGCGAGCAGTACTTC
clone_size: many
cdr3_length: 14
j_call: TRBJ2-7
d_call: -
v_call: TRBV5-1